This T cell receptor (beta chain) comes out of a study of control samples from healthy donors and cancer patients (TCRdb year 2020). The CDR3 goes from the cysteine to the phenylalanine over 16 residues. Only the CDR3 region is kept as DNA, spanning 48 bases read in frame from base 1. CDR1 and CDR2 are read off the germline V gene as SNHLY and FYNNEI. The junction shows trimming of 6 bases on V and 4 bases on J, and the gene matches do not reach 13 bases of it. Library method: the immunoSEQ multiplex PCR assay. TCRdb holds this immuneACCESS table with in-frame rearrangements only. Some clones are missing; in checked studies, unresolved V genes explain under half, and the rest has no known cause. The sample data list about 160,000 clones, and roughly 95% of these were observed just once. 1% of the sample comes from the top ten. Comment on this clone: The clone's antigen remains unknown. Base qualities are not at hand, and no much larger clone is one base apart.

Material: blood. The rearrangement joined TRBV2 to TRBJ2-7, and 9 bases in between align with TRBD1. The sequence derives from a woman younger than 45 in good health. The nucleotide sequence reads TGTGCCAGCAGCACACCCAGGGACAGGGTTAATTACGAGCAGTACTTC. Its product reads: CASSTPRDRVNYEQYF.